The present entry profiles one T cell receptor (beta chain) with its context. The sample originates from a study of T cells expressing NK-cell markers. After re-calling the 5' RACE reads, TCRdb lists one entry per CDR3 protein, DNA absent. The sample holds some 460,000 distinct CDR3 sequences. The V gene's germline CDR1 is MNHNS and CDR2 SASEGT. The CDR3 length is 11 residues. This chain connects TRBV6-1 to TRBJ1-1. The sequencing input was blood T cells: a sorted CD56 or NKG2C T cell subset, CD4+ or CD8+ T cells, or bulk PBMC T cells (not recorded which). The sequence derives from a woman aged 50 to 65 in good health. The CDR3: CASNKNTEAFF.